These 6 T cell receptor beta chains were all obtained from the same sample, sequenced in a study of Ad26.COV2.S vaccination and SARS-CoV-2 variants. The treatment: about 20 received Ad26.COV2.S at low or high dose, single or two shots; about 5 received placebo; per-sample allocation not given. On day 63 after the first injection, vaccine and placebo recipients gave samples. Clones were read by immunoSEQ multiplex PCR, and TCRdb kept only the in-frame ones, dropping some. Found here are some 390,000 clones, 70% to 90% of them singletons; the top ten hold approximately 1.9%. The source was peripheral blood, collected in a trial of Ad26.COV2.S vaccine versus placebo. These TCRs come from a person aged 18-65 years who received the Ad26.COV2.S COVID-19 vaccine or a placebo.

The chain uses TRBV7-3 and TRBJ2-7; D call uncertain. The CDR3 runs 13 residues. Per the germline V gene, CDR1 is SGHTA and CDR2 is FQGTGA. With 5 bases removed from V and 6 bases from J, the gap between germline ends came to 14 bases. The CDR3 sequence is CASSPGERLEQYF. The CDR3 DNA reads TGTGCCAGCAGCCCCGGAGAGAGGCTCGAGCAGTACTTC.

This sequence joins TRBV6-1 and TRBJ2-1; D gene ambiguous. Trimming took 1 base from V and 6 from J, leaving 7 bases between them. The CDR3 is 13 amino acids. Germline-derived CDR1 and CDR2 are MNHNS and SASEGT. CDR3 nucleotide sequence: TGTGCCAGCAGTGAAGGGAATCGCAATGAGCAGTTCTTC. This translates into CASSEGNRNEQFF.

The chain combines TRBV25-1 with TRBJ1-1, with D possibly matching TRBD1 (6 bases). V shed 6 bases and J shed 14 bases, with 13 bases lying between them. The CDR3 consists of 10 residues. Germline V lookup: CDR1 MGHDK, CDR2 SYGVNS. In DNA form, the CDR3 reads TGTGCCAGCAGGGGCAGGGGATACTTCTTT. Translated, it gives CASRGRGYFF.

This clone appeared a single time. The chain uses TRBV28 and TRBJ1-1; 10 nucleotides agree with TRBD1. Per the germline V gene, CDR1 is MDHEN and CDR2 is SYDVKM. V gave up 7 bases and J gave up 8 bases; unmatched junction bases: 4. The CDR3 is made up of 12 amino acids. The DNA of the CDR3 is TGTGCCAGCACTCGGGACAGGGGAGAAGCTTTCTTT. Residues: CASTRDRGEAFF.

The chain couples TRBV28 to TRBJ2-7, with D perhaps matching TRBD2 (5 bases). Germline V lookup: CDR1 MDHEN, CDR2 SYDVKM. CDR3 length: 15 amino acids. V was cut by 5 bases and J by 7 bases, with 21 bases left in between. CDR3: CASSPTYSGFREQYF. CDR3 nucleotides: TGTGCCAGCAGTCCCACGTACTCGGGATTTAGGGAGCAGTACTTC.

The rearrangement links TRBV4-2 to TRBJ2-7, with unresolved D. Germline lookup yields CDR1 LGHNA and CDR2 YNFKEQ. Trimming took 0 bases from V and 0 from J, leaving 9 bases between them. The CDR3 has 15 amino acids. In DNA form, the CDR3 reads TGTGCCAGCAGCCAAGAAGGAAGAGGCTCCTACGAGCAGTACTTC. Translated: CASSQEGRGSYEQYF.